What follows describes a single T cell receptor (beta chain). The count of this clone is one. The target of this receptor is not known. It has no much larger one-base neighbor in the sample; base qualities were not kept. The library relied on the immunoSEQ multiplex PCR assay. A mixture of 60 forward primers for TCR Vbeta segments and 13 reverse primers for TCR Jbeta segments was used in the multiplex PCR. A multiplex PCR assay on genomic DNA amplified the CDR3 region of rearranged TCR beta genes. On the Illumina HiSeq System, the amplified TCR beta libraries were sequenced as 87-base-pair reads. On the study's bioinformatics: In a later analysis, roughly 80 million unique TCR beta chains were counted across the roughly 670 repertoires, and roughly 11 million of these chains were shared by at least two donors. Raw reads were error-corrected and collapsed into unique sequences by a nearest-neighbor algorithm in which closely related sequences were merged to remove PCR and sequencing errors. CDR3 sequences were aligned to IMGT reference sequences to assign V, D and J gene segments. For a sequence to be retained, at least a six-nucleotide match to both a V gene segment and a J gene segment was required. A rearrangement counted as productive if the CDR3 had no stop codons and remained in frame with V and J, and every other rearrangement counted as non-productive. Following IMGT convention, CDR3 was defined as the stretch from the second conserved V-encoded cysteine to the conserved J-encoded phenylalanine. The earlier analysis of roughly 590 of the donors excluded any sequence lacking an unambiguous match to a single V gene segment. An earlier analysis of a few hundred of the donors classified V segments as functional when productive rearrangements were above 56.7% and as segregating when the standard deviation between donors was above 5%. A statistical classification framework was built for diagnosing cytomegalovirus status from the catalog of TCR beta chain sequences. In a later analysis, TCR nucleotide sequences were compared against IMGT/GENE-DB human TR gene sequences so that V and J genes could be assigned. In a later analysis, CDR3 sequences and most-parsimonious VDJ recombination scenarios were assigned using the TCRdist pipeline. In a later analysis, each TCR beta chain was defined by its CDR3 amino acid sequence together with its V-gene family, and reads lacking a unique V-gene family were excluded. A later analysis removed several hundred highly shared, low-generation-probability nucleotide sequences to deal with suspected cross-contamination and a sequencing artifact. A later analysis calculated a clonal expansion index for each public chain from normalized within-repertoire ranks of inferred template counts. Generation probabilities in a later analysis came from a VDJ recombination model fitted to out-of-frame rearrangements, and those results were checked against IGoR. A later analysis scored TCR-TCR, TCR-HLA and TCR-CMV co-occurrence with hypergeometric tests, applying a repertoire-size bias correction to TCR pairs. False discovery rates were estimated in a later analysis by permuting HLA or CMV assignments 20 times. In a later analysis, co-occurring TCRs were grouped with DBSCAN, and TCRdist sequence similarity was added when clustering was performed within HLA-allele-positive subsets. Repertoires with fewer than 30,000 or more than 120,000 public chains were left out of co-occurrence clustering, as were about 5 repertoires with anomalous nucleotide sharing. The clones in this table, taken by TCRdb from immuneACCESS, are in-frame only. Not every clone is retained; where verified, under half of the shortfall comes from an unresolved V gene, and the cause of the rest is unknown. The V and J calls and clone size are taken from that table; D and trimming were inferred from the DNA. For this sample there are tens of thousands of clones; about 71% appear just once. 9.7% of the sample lies in the top ten.

The CDR3 sequence holds 17 residues, the cysteine and phenylalanine included. The only DNA kept is the CDR3, 51 bases in frame from the first base. At the junction V is shortened by 0 bases and J by 2 bases, with 14 bases in between. The germline V gene yields MGHRA for CDR1 and YSYEKL for CDR2. This sample was included in a study of cytomegalovirus exposure and HLA in healthy donors (TCRdb year 2017). Regarding the research as a whole: According to an earlier analysis of around 600 of the donors, about 179 million T cells yielded some 110 million unique TCR beta sequences and approximately 300 Gb of sequence data. An early release that covered some 630 HLA-typed donors contained about 300 gigabases of sequencing data and approximately 85 million unique TCR sequences. The genetic ancestry cluster associated with self-reported Caucasian donors included roughly 84% of the roughly 380 genotyped donors. The study was designed to test whether signatures of past pathogen exposure could be identified by cataloging public T cell receptors. The study used immunosequencing to profile the T cell repertoires of 666 subjects and linked those repertoires to cytomegalovirus serostatus. In addition to the first cohort of around 670 subjects, a separate validation cohort of approximately 130 different subjects was used. To predict cytomegalovirus infection status, the study combined high-throughput TCR immunosequencing, statistical association of individual TCRs with disease status, and machine learning. A later analysis re-analyzed previously published TCR beta repertoires from 650 to 800 donors and added high-resolution HLA genotyping to study TCR occurrence patterns. In the later analysis, no new phenotypic data were used to find candidate immune exposures; instead, reliance was placed on TCR beta sequences and their occurrence across donors. An earlier analysis of more than 450 of the donors used high-throughput TCR beta sequencing to judge whether each TCR beta V gene segment behaved as functional or pseudogenic. Alongside the repertoire data, information on donor age, sex, ethnicity and CMV serostatus was compiled. Genome-wide SNP genotypes for about 65% of the 666 donors were used in a later genetic analysis, which treated that subset as a discovery cohort. All discovery cohort repertoires had been generated on a single sequencing platform. Both class I and class II loci were covered by HLA typing, at four-digit resolution. Typing coverage differed by locus: A, B, C, DRB1 and DQB1 were typed in roughly 629-630 donors, DQA1 in roughly 510, DPA1 in around 580, and DPB1 in roughly 450. Roughly 5 DR-DQ haplotypes were handled as single units for association and clustering, since linkage in the cohort was strong. Across around 400 genotyped donors of the cohort, an average of approximately 200,000 unique TCR beta nucleotide sequences per donor were sequenced, and around 20% of those sequences were non-productive.

Findings and caveats that apply to the study as a whole: The authors suggested that the approach could potentially be generalized to other disease states and immunological phenotypes. According to a later analysis, TCR association rates differed among HLA loci, with DRB1 alleles showing the most associated TCRs and HLA-C alleles showing the fewest. Some IMGT-functional V segments, including TRBV6-2 and TRBV6-3, could not be told apart with the 87-base-pair reads, so those segments were excluded. Because HLA typing was missing for some donors at each locus, association tests included only the typed subset. When HLA alleles, especially DR and DQ, strongly co-occurred, attributing TCR associations to individual alleles was difficult. A cluster of highly shared sequence variants was judged likely to be a technical artifact of the sequencing pipeline. Specific HLA alleles were associated with 16,951 TCR beta sequences at a false discovery rate of 0.05 in a later analysis. In a later analysis, HLA-associated TCR beta chains were found to be more clonally expanded and to have lower generation probabilities than equally common non-associated chains. Because counts were too low, fewer than 20 rarely observed V segments, including chromosome 9 orphons, were excluded from the earlier analysis of 587 of the donors. Only TCR beta chains were sequenced in this cohort, and the absence of alpha or paired-chain data limited detectable features. According to a later genetic analysis, donors in an Asian-associated ancestry cluster had fewer N-insertions in productive TCRs than the approximately 670-donor mean. Most TCR sequences were observed very rarely across donors, whereas some public TCRs were present in many individuals. V-gene and J-gene trimming of TCR beta chains was associated with a missense DCLRE1C variant in a later genetic analysis, and the association was replicated in an independent cohort. According to a later analysis, most CMV-associated TCR beta chains appeared to be HLA-restricted, and the HLA associations seemed to be driven largely by CMV exposure. Broadly in line with IMGT annotations, most TCR beta V segments showed up in productive rearrangements about 87% or about 30% of the time in an earlier analysis of around 600 of the donors. A later analysis reported that several top co-occurrence clusters appeared linked to parvovirus B19, influenza, CMV and Epstein-Barr virus. Linkage disequilibrium might explain the correlated functional status among segregating V segments, but an unknown experimental factor could not be ruled out. Three of the identified cytomegalovirus-associated TCR beta chains were confirmed in vitro to be specific for cytomegalovirus antigens. A further reported finding was that TCR beta sequences accurately predicted the HLA-A and HLA-B alleles for most subjects in the first cohort. For the cohort, immune exposure information was limited to CMV serostatus. Cytomegalovirus status was reported to be diagnosed by the classifier with high specificity and sensitivity in both the original and validation cohorts. The presence/absence analyses assumed that sequencing depth was roughly uniform across donors, and that assumption may not be true. In the study, around 160 TCR beta chains were listed as associated with cytomegalovirus.

The cohort consisted of 666 healthy bone marrow donors. At the time of sampling, all cohort members were nominally healthy, though unrecorded immune exposures were likely present. The donor tested CMV seropositive, placing the donor among the roughly 300 seropositive members of the cohort. A peripheral blood sample was provided by each donor, and peripheral blood mononuclear cells were used for TCR beta sequencing. Genomic DNA was extracted from the blood cell samples with the Qiagen DNeasy Blood Extraction Kit. This sequence was found in a woman aged 50 to 60 in good health and CMV-seropositive. Sample: PBMCs. Recombination connected TRBV4-1 to TRBJ1-5; the D segment could be TRBD1, given 6 matching bases. The DNA sequence is TGCGCCAGCAGCCAAGATAGCAGGGGCGTGGGCAATCAGCCCCAGCATTTT. Protein translation: CASSQDSRGVGNQPQHF.